This TCR beta chain was found in a study of blood T cell repertoires in COVID-19. Losses at the gene ends were 5 bases for V and 6 bases for J; bases not matched to a gene: 10. The CDR3 spans 14 residues. Germline lookup yields CDR1 SQVTM and CDR2 ANQGSEA. Sequencing used immunoSEQ multiplex PCR; TCRdb keeps in-frame clones, though not all of them. Found here are about 160,000 clones, more than 80% of them singletons; the top ten hold approximately 10%. The material sequenced was peripheral blood. The chain uses TRBV29-1 and TRBJ2-3, with 8 bases lining up with TRBD2. The receptor was derived from a human donor in a cohort sampled during active COVID-19. CDR3 coding DNA: TGCAGCGTTAGGGGACTAGGAAGGGCGGATACGCAGTATTTT. Amino acids: CSVRGLGRADTQYF.